The 16 T cell receptor beta chains reported below all come from one sample, sequenced in a study of cytomegalovirus exposure and HLA in healthy donors. Researchers ran the PCR with 60 Vbeta and 13 Jbeta primers. Using immunoSEQ multiplex PCR, the repertoire was profiled, and TCRdb retains in-frame clones only, with some absent. Of 120,000 to 150,000 clones listed, roughly 76% are singletons. Sequencing was done on a sample of PBMCs. The source is a man aged 18 to 30 in good health and CMV-seronegative.

This clone came up a few times. The chain joins TRBV9 to TRBJ2-1; D possibly corresponds to TRBD2 (6 bases). The V end lost 2 bases, the J end lost 5 bases, and 11 bases lay between the germline ends. In germline, CDR1 is SGDLS, CDR2 YYNGEE. This CDR3 region has 14 residues. CDR3 nucleotides: TGTGCCAGCAGCGTGGGAGGAAGGAACAATGAGCAGTTCTTC. It is translated as CASSVGGRNNEQFF.

The chain couples TRBV19 to TRBJ2-5; 8 nucleotides line up with TRBD2. This CDR3 is built from 17 residues. J gave up 4 bases and V 3 bases, and 13 bases lay outside the gene matches. The germline V gene has CDR1 LNHDA and CDR2 SQIVND (reference sequence). The CDR3 region has the DNA TGTGCCAGTAGTATGGGGCCGTTCAGCGGGGGATCAGAGACCCAGTACTTC. Its protein is CASSMGPFSGGSETQYF.

The sample holds one count of this clone. The genes are TRBV19 and TRBJ1-5; TRBD1 is a possible D gene (6 bases). Trimming stripped 7 bases from V and 4 bases from J, with 14 bases between. Germline CDR1 reads LNHDA; CDR2 reads SQIVND (reference sequence). The CDR3 sequence is 14 residues long. CDR3 protein: CASKAGTRNQPQHF. For the CDR3, the DNA is TGTGCCAGTAAGGCCGGGACAAGAAATCAGCCCCAGCATTTT.

This sequence joins TRBV7-2 and TRBJ1-2, with 8 bases aligning to TRBD1. CDR1 SGHTA and CDR2 FQGNSA come from the germline V gene. The CDR3 has 13 residues. Germline trimming cut 5 bases from V and 4 bases from J; bases unmatched to any gene: 3. CDR3 nucleotides: TGTGCCAGCAGCCAACAGGGGGGCTATGGCTACACCTTC. This encodes CASSQQGGYGYTF.

The chain carries TRBV30 and TRBJ2-3; D is possibly TRBD1 (5 bases). Germline assignment: CDR1 GTSNPN and CDR2 SVGIG (reference sequence). V gave up 1 base and J gave up 0 bases, with 26 bases separating them. The CDR3 spans 20 residues. CDR3 sequence: CAWSAGRIGASLTSTDTQYF. The CDR3 nucleotides are TGTGCCTGGAGTGCGGGTAGGATAGGGGCTTCCCTAACTAGCACAGATACGCAGTATTTT.

The sample holds one count of this clone. The chain links TRBV6-5 to TRBJ2-5; D may be TRBD1 (6 bases). V gave up 7 bases and J gave up 7 bases, with 10 bases separating them. Germline assignment: CDR1 MNHEY and CDR2 SVGAGI. The CDR3 contains 11 residues. The CDR3 here is CASKQGVTQYF. For the CDR3, the DNA is TGTGCCAGCAAACAGGGCGTGACCCAGTACTTC.

This sequence joins TRBV9 and TRBJ2-2, with D unresolved. The CDR3 totals 12 residues. Trimming left V 3 bases short and J 8 bases short, with 8 bases between. From germline, CDR1 is SGDLS and CDR2 YYNGEE. The DNA of the CDR3 is TGTGCCAGCAGCGCCTCCGTAGGGGAGCTGTTTTTT. It yields the protein CASSASVGELFF.

V and J are TRBV5-1 and TRBJ1-1, with 7 bases fitting TRBD1. The CDR3 length is 16 residues. The junction had 7 bases not matched to a gene; V was cut back by 0 bases and J by 2 bases. Germline CDR1 reads SGHRS; CDR2 reads YFSETQ. The CDR3 is CASSLEAGGVNTEAFF. The CDR3 nucleotides are TGCGCCAGCAGCTTGGAGGCAGGGGGAGTTAACACTGAAGCTTTCTTT.

The chain combines TRBV25-1 with TRBJ2-5; 10 bases match TRBD1. The CDR3 runs 14 residues. Germline CDR1 reads MGHDK; CDR2 reads SYGVNS. Losses at the gene ends were 4 bases for V and 4 bases for J; bases not matched to a gene: 3. The CDR3 DNA follows: TGTGCCAGCAGTGTCTGGACAGGGGGAGAGACCCAGTACTTC. Residues: CASSVWTGGETQYF.

The chain links TRBV30 to TRBJ1-1; 9 bases are shared with TRBD1. Germline trimming cut 2 bases from V and 0 bases from J; bases unmatched to any gene: 1. The length of the CDR3 is 14 residues. Germline values: CDR1 GTSNPN, CDR2 SVGIG (reference sequence). The CDR3 here is CAWSRDRVNTEAFF. CDR3 nucleotide sequence: TGTGCCTGGAGTCGGGACAGGGTGAACACTGAAGCTTTCTTT. The full variable domain, completed using reference TRBV30 and TRBJ1-1, is SQTIHQWPATLVQPVGSPLSLECTVEGTSNPNLYWYRQAAGRGLQLLFYSVGIGQISSEVPQNLSASRPQDRQFILSSKKLLLSDSGFYLCAWSRDRVNTEAFFGQGTRLTVV.

V is TRBV19 and J is TRBJ1-6; D is unclear. The V gene lost 5 bases and the J gene lost 9 bases, with 11 bases spanning the gap. The CDR3 has 13 residues. Germline CDR1 and CDR2: LNHDA and SQIVND (reference sequence). The CDR3 protein is CASSEGYGSPLHF. The CDR3 nucleotides are TGTGCCAGTAGTGAGGGTTATGGTTCACCCCTCCACTTT.

The chain couples TRBV5-1 to TRBJ1-4; D might be TRBD1 (5 bases). There are 15 residues in the CDR3. The germline CDR1 and CDR2 sequences are SGHRS and YFSETQ. V was clipped by 0 bases and J by 4 bases, with 10 bases between them. The CDR3, as DNA: TGCGCCAGCAGCTTGGCTCCCGGGGGTAATGAAAAACTGTTTTTT. Translated, it gives CASSLAPGGNEKLFF.

The chain joins TRBV5-1 to TRBJ2-4; no reliable D call. The germline V and J ends were trimmed by 4 bases and 0 bases, with 17 bases remaining between them. The CDR3 has 17 amino acids. Germline V gives CDR1 SGHRS, CDR2 YFSETQ. The CDR3: CASSLSVGVLAKNIQYF. Written as DNA, the CDR3 is TGCGCCAGCAGCCTGTCCGTAGGAGTGCTAGCCAAAAACATTCAGTACTTC.

The chain joins TRBV2 to TRBJ2-2, with 8 positions matching TRBD1. CDR3 length: 15 amino acids. Per germline, CDR1 SNHLY and CDR2 FYNNEI. Trimming removed 5 bases from V and 3 bases from J; junction bases left unmatched: 5. The CDR3 loop reads CASSSDRADTGELFF. The CDR3 bases are TGTGCCAGCAGTTCGGACAGGGCGGACACCGGGGAGCTGTTTTTT.

The chain is built from TRBV15 and TRBJ2-5; 9 nucleotides line up with TRBD1. The assigned J gene may be wrong: the sequence end matches TRBJ2-7 better. The CDR3 runs 17 residues. Germline assignment: CDR1 LNHNV and CDR2 YYDKDF (reference sequence). CDR3 residues: CATSQSRGTGREYEQYF. The CDR3 DNA follows: TGTGCCACCAGCCAGAGCAGGGGGACAGGGAGGGAGTACGAGCAGTACTTC.

For the CDR3, the DNA is TGTGCCAGCAGTGAAGCCAATGCGGGGGGAGACGAGCAGTACTTC. Residues: CASSEANAGGDEQYF. This chain joins TRBV2 and TRBJ2-7, with TRBD2 matching over 8 bases. Unmatched junction bases numbered 6, after V lost 0 bases and J lost 5 bases. CDR1 is SNHLY and CDR2 is FYNNEI in the germline V gene. The length of the CDR3 is 15 residues.